Listed below are T cell receptor beta chains from one sample, sequenced in a study of blood T cell repertoires in COVID-19. TCRdb's copy holds only in-frame clones and misses some; the assay was immunoSEQ multiplex PCR. The repertoire consists of 150,000 to 250,000 clones, with approximately 82% occurring once and the leading ten covering around 6.9%. Material: peripheral blood. The source of these receptors is a human donor with acute or convalescent COVID-19. The donor label of this sample is uncertain. CDR3s include the opening cysteine and the closing phenylalanine or tryptophan.

v_call,cdr3_aa
TRBV18,CASSPDRTGADTQYF
TRBV7-2,CASSPVGNYGYTF
TRBV11-2,CASSLYTDTQYF
TRBV7-8,CASSRDKPEKLFF
TRBV6-2/TRBV6-3,CASSGPGFPYTDTQYF
TRBV29-1,CSVVARSGGRYEQFF
TRBV27,CASRGHTQETQYF
TRBV11-2,CASSWGILAGQTDTQYF
TRBV2,CASSPLGRSNQPQHF
TRBV5-6,CASSPDSGAHNEQFF
TRBV7-8,CASSTRAGAFYNEQFF
TRBV4-3,CASSQEAGGAAGANVLTF
TRBV15,CATSRDRGNEKLFF
TRBV9,CASSVGPGQRSGANVLTF
TRBV6-5,CASSYSTGQGWEKLFF
TRBV12-2,CASRLVAGERADTQYF
TRBV30,CAWSGTAGFSNQPQHF
TRBV6-6,CASSRQGNTEAFF
TRBV27,CANLPRAGPLKETQYF
TRBV28,CASSAPGRTTEAFF
TRBV29-1,CSVEGGRGTGELFF
TRBV14,CASSQLGLVDNEQFF